These T cell receptor beta chains were read from a single sample in a study of T cell responses to AZD1222 COVID-19 vaccine. Measured with immunoSEQ multiplex PCR; TCRdb has only the in-frame clones, and not every one. The repertoire holds roughly 200,000 clones, with roughly 91% as singletons. Specimen: peripheral blood, collected 28 days after the second dose of the MenACWY control vaccine. The receptors originated from an adult who received the MenACWY meningococcal vaccine as a control. The conserved cysteine and the conserved F or W are not part of the CDR3 here. The order of the fields is V gene, J gene, D gene, CDR3 protein. The D gene is left open where the match is weak.

v_gene: TRBV19
j_gene: TRBJ1-2
d_gene: .
CDR3aa: ASSTRTGYGYT

v_gene: TRBV14
j_gene: TRBJ1-2
d_gene: TRBD1
CDR3aa: ASSPRDRLYGYT

v_gene: TRBV27
j_gene: TRBJ2-5
d_gene: .
CDR3aa: ASSSLGRQETQY

v_gene: TRBV9
j_gene: TRBJ2-7
d_gene: .
CDR3aa: ASSPGTGEQY

v_gene: TRBV7-9
j_gene: TRBJ2-5
d_gene: TRBD1
CDR3aa: ASSPDRGGETQY

v_gene: TRBV30
j_gene: TRBJ1-4
d_gene: .
CDR3aa: AWEANRKLF

v_gene: TRBV27
j_gene: TRBJ2-1
d_gene: .
CDR3aa: ASSSTDSSYNEQF

v_gene: TRBV9
j_gene: TRBJ2-2
d_gene: .
CDR3aa: ASSVTASNTGELF

v_gene: TRBV7-6
j_gene: TRBJ2-1
d_gene: .
CDR3aa: ASSPWTDEQF

v_gene: TRBV19
j_gene: TRBJ1-5
d_gene: .
CDR3aa: ASSITPYSNQPQH

v_gene: TRBV10-3
j_gene: TRBJ1-6
d_gene: .
CDR3aa: AITNTLDSPLH

v_gene: TRBV6-5
j_gene: TRBJ2-7
d_gene: .
CDR3aa: ASGGVNYEQY

v_gene: TRBV5-6
j_gene: TRBJ1-6
d_gene: .
CDR3aa: ASSLLGISYNSPLH

v_gene: TRBV6-1
j_gene: TRBJ1-6
d_gene: .
CDR3aa: ASSDVWSLDSPLH

v_gene: TRBV7-8
j_gene: TRBJ2-5
d_gene: TRBD1
CDR3aa: ASSLGAGGLALVGETQY

v_gene: TRBV5-1
j_gene: TRBJ1-1
d_gene: .
CDR3aa: ASSYLPANTEAF

v_gene: TRBV7-9
j_gene: TRBJ1-1
d_gene: TRBD1
CDR3aa: ASSRQGISTEAF

v_gene: TRBV5-6
j_gene: TRBJ1-3
d_gene: .
CDR3aa: ASSSGGNTIY

v_gene: TRBV4-3
j_gene: TRBJ1-3
d_gene: .
CDR3aa: ASSQEGDSGNTIY

v_gene: TRBV5-6
j_gene: TRBJ2-4
d_gene: TRBD1
CDR3aa: ASGQGAKNIQY

v_gene: TRBV11-3
j_gene: TRBJ2-1
d_gene: TRBD2
CDR3aa: ASSPGTSGGAYNEQF

v_gene: TRBV3-1/TRBV3-2
j_gene: TRBJ2-2
d_gene: .
CDR3aa: ASSQEVRLGTGELF

v_gene: TRBV6-6
j_gene: TRBJ1-6
d_gene: TRBD1
CDR3aa: ASSRQGASYNSPLH

v_gene: TRBV15
j_gene: TRBJ1-2
d_gene: TRBD1
CDR3aa: ATSRDNRGDNYGYT

v_gene: TRBV4-1
j_gene: TRBJ1-1
d_gene: .
CDR3aa: ASSHDTGRSTEAF

v_gene: TRBV20-1
j_gene: TRBJ1-1
d_gene: .
CDR3aa: SAAGERAF

v_gene: TRBV6-5
j_gene: TRBJ2-1
d_gene: .
CDR3aa: ASSGPGSYNEQF

v_gene: TRBV2
j_gene: TRBJ2-3
d_gene: .
CDR3aa: ASSRTVRTDTQY

v_gene: TRBV24-1
j_gene: TRBJ2-3
d_gene: TRBD2
CDR3aa: ATAGGGAGDTQY

v_gene: TRBV11-2
j_gene: TRBJ1-1
d_gene: TRBD1
CDR3aa: ASSPSDRGRHEAF

v_gene: TRBV19
j_gene: TRBJ1-2
d_gene: .
CDR3aa: ASSIGPGANYGYT

v_gene: TRBV20-1
j_gene: TRBJ1-5
d_gene: .
CDR3aa: SASNPGNQPQH

v_gene: TRBV9
j_gene: TRBJ1-1
d_gene: .
CDR3aa: ASSVGTGGDIPEAF

v_gene: TRBV5-1
j_gene: TRBJ2-7
d_gene: .
CDR3aa: ASRPMGNYEQY

v_gene: TRBV7-9
j_gene: TRBJ2-5
d_gene: .
CDR3aa: ASSNLLDIQETQY

v_gene: TRBV3-1/TRBV3-2
j_gene: TRBJ1-5
d_gene: TRBD1
CDR3aa: ASSPTGGNQPQH

v_gene: TRBV21-1
j_gene: TRBJ2-7
d_gene: .
CDR3aa: ARDRDRGSYEQY

v_gene: TRBV30
j_gene: TRBJ2-3
d_gene: .
CDR3aa: AWSFGVAGTDTQY

v_gene: TRBV10-3
j_gene: TRBJ1-1
d_gene: .
CDR3aa: AAASDGSTPEAF

v_gene: TRBV19
j_gene: TRBJ1-2
d_gene: .
CDR3aa: ASSNRAQFVPLD

v_gene: TRBV6-1
j_gene: TRBJ1-5
d_gene: .
CDR3aa: ASSVLGSGVGQPQH

v_gene: TRBV13
j_gene: TRBJ1-1
d_gene: .
CDR3aa: ASSFYLNEAF